The 30 T cell receptor beta chains below come from one sample, sequenced in a study of post-analysis software for immune sequencing data. Findings and limits, study-wide: TRBV segments more frequent in patients than in controls numbered five and included TRBV5-6, TRBV5-1 and TRBV20-1.

The antigens of these receptors remain unknown. Built from TCR beta cDNA, the libraries had unique molecular identifiers in them. Each CDR3 protein gets one entry after TCRdb re-called the PCR reads with MiXCR. The sample records approximately 360,000 distinct CDR3 sequences, less than 40% being singletons. The specimen sequenced was blood. The source is a girl aged 10 to 17 with multiple sclerosis.

A few counts support this clonotype. This may arise from a read error, as a much more abundant clone is one base away. This sequence joins TRBV12-3 or TRBV12-4 and TRBJ1-6; 7 bases fit TRBD1. The CDR3 contains 14 residues. CDR3: CVSSPRDSDSPLHF. The DNA of the CDR3 is TGTGTCAGCAGTCCCCGGGACAGTGATTCACCCCTCCACTTT.

The chain employs TRBV3-1 and TRBJ1-6; D is unclear. This CDR3 has 14 residues. With 4 bases removed from V and 9 bases from J, the gap between germline ends came to 13 bases. In germline, CDR1 is LGHDT, CDR2 YNNKEL (reference sequence). The CDR3 reads CASSLKNSGSPLHF. CDR3 sequence (DNA): TGTGCCAGCAGCCTTAAGAATTCGGGTTCACCCCTCCACTTT.

The chain couples TRBV20-1 to TRBJ2-7; 8 bases map to TRBD1. From germline, CDR1 is DFQATT and CDR2 SNEGSKA (reference sequence). The CDR3 is made up of 15 amino acids. Trimming removed 0 bases from V and 2 bases from J; junction bases left unmatched: 6. CDR3: CSARDWDRQPYEQYF. The CDR3 DNA reads as TGCAGTGCTAGAGATTGGGACAGGCAACCCTACGAGCAGTACTTC.

This clonotype came up many times. The chain employs TRBV12-3 or TRBV12-4 and TRBJ2-5, with 8 bases matching TRBD2. This CDR3 region has 14 residues. The trim removed 5 bases at V and 5 bases at J, leaving 7 bases unmatched. The DNA for the CDR3 is TGTGCCAGCAGTCCGGGGGGGGAAGGGGAGACCCAGTACTTC. It yields the protein CASSPGGEGETQYF.

On this clonotype: It may be a read error: a sequence one base away is much more abundant. This chain uses TRBV20-1 with TRBJ1-4; 9 bases match TRBD1. The V gene's germline CDR1 is DFQATT and CDR2 SNEGSKA (reference sequence). This CDR3 has 13 amino acids. DNA of the CDR3: TGCAGTGCTGCCCGGACAGGGGACGAAAAACGGTTTTTT. Protein sequence: CSAARTGDEKRFF.

This chain connects TRBV7-9 to TRBJ1-2; tentatively, D is TRBD1 (6 bases). V was pared by 5 bases and J by 6 bases, with 19 bases between. Germline loops: CDR1 SEHNR, CDR2 FQNEAQ (reference sequence). The CDR3 has 15 amino acids. CDR3 DNA: TGTGCCAGCAGCGGGCGACAGGTTCTCGGGGATGGCTACACCTTC. This translates into CASSGRQVLGDGYTF. Variable domain in full (rest from reference TRBV7-9 and TRBJ1-2): DTGVSQNPRHKITKRGQNVTFRCDPISEHNRLYWYRQTLGQGPEFLTYFQNEAQLEKSRLLSDRFSAERPKGSFSTLEIQRTEQGDSAMYLCASSGRQVLGDGYTFGSGTRLTVV.

This clonotype was seen a handful of times. This chain connects TRBV7-9 to TRBJ2-7; D might be TRBD2 (6 bases). CDR1 SEHNR and CDR2 FQNEAQ come from the germline V gene (reference sequence). Trimming removed 8 bases from V and 2 bases from J, with 16 bases in between. The length of the CDR3 is 14 residues. The CDR3 DNA reads TGTGCCAGCGCCGAGGTGGCGGGAACCTACGAGCAGTACTTC. Protein: CASAEVAGTYEQYF.

The chain uses TRBV19 and TRBJ2-3, with TRBD2 matching 9 bases. Germline V CDR1 and CDR2: LNHDA, SQIVND (reference sequence). Germline trimming cut 4 bases from V and 1 base from J; bases unmatched to any gene: 6. This CDR3 region has 16 residues. CDR3 DNA: TGTGCCAGTAGTACTCCTCGGACTAGCGGCACAGATACGCAGTATTTT. Residues: CASSTPRTSGTDTQYF. The whole variable domain, remainder taken from reference TRBV19 and TRBJ2-3, is DGGITQSPKYLFRKEGQNVTLSCEQNLNHDAMYWYRQDPGQGLRLIYYSQIVNDFQKGDIAEGYSVSREKKESFPLTVTSAQKNPTAFYLCASSTPRTSGTDTQYFGPGTRLTVL.

This clonotype has just a few counts. This chain connects TRBV20-1 to TRBJ1-5; 10 nucleotides agree with TRBD1. Germline trimming cut 5 bases from V and 2 bases from J; bases unmatched to any gene: 12. The CDR3 is 17 residues long. Per the germline V gene, CDR1 is DFQATT and CDR2 is SNEGSKA (reference sequence). The DNA of the CDR3 is TGCAGTGCTTTGTCCCGGGACAGGGGAGTTGGCAATCAGCCCCAGCATTTT. As protein: CSALSRDRGVGNQPQHF.

The V call is TRBV3-1, the J call TRBJ2-1; 7 positions agree with TRBD2. J was trimmed by 2 bases and V by 0 bases; bases with no gene match: 7. The CDR3 length is 17 residues. In germline, CDR1 is LGHDT, CDR2 YNNKEL (reference sequence). The CDR3 loop is CASSQDPGLGAYNEQFF. In DNA, the CDR3 is TGTGCCAGCAGCCAAGATCCCGGACTAGGGGCCTACAATGAGCAGTTCTTC.

The chain has TRBV6-4 and TRBJ2-3; 8 bases align to TRBD1. V lost 0 bases and J lost 2; bases outside the gene matches: 1. Germline V gene lookup returns CDR1 MRHNA and CDR2 SNTAGT. The CDR3 is 15 amino acids. The CDR3 bases are TGTGCCAGCAGTGACTCGACAGGGGCCACAGATACGCAGTATTTT. Protein: CASSDSTGATDTQYF.

The sample holds a few counts of this clonotype. The chain employs TRBV12-3 or TRBV12-4 and TRBJ1-1; D remains ambiguous. The CDR3 contains 13 residues. V was clipped by 6 bases and J by 8 bases, with 16 bases between them. CDR3 DNA: TGTGCCAGCAGCCCGCGTCGGGCCACCGAAGCTTTCTTT. Encoded protein: CASSPRRATEAFF.

This clonotype occurred a few times. The chain has TRBV6-2 or TRBV6-3 and TRBJ1-1; unclear D gene. CDR3 length equals 15 residues. The V and J ends lost 7 bases and 5 bases respectively, with 20 bases between them. The germline CDR1 and CDR2 sequences are MNHEY and SVGEGT. DNA of the CDR3: TGTGCCAGCATCCCAGGTGGAGGGAGGAGTACTGAAGCTTTCTTT. Translated, it gives CASIPGGGRSTEAFF.

This clonotype came up many times. CDR3 sequence (DNA): TGTGCCAGCAGTGTCCGGGGGGGCGTTGAGACCCAGTACTTC. Its translation is CASSVRGGVETQYF. The chain uses TRBV2 and TRBJ2-5, with 8 bases matching TRBD2. The trim removed 4 bases at V and 5 bases at J, leaving 6 bases unmatched. Germline CDR1 SNHLY, CDR2 FYNNEI. The CDR3 totals 14 residues.

This clonotype was observed a handful of times. This chain joins TRBV27 and TRBJ2-3; the D is unclear. V lost 3 bases, J lost 2 bases, and 6 bases lay in between. There are 13 residues in the CDR3. Germline values: CDR1 MNHEY, CDR2 SMNVEV (reference sequence). This chain's CDR3 is CASSFTFTDTQYF. CDR3 bases: TGTGCCAGCAGTTTCACGTTCACAGATACGCAGTATTTT.

V is TRBV29-1 and J is TRBJ1-1, with D tentatively TRBD1 (5 bases). The ends were cut back, 0 bases at V and 4 bases at J, with 9 bases in the middle. Germline CDR1 is SQVTM and CDR2 is ANQGSEA. The CDR3 is 13 amino acids. The CDR3, as DNA: TGCAGCGTTGAAGATCAGGGTACCACTGAAGCTTTCTTT. Translated: CSVEDQGTTEAFF.

This clonotype has only a few counts. The V call is TRBV19, the J call TRBJ1-1, with D possibly matching TRBD1 (5 bases). The CDR3 length is 14 residues. In germline, CDR1 is LNHDA, CDR2 SQIVND (reference sequence). Trimming removed 0 bases from V and 2 bases from J, with 7 bases in between. CDR3 sequence: CASSIETANTEAFF. The CDR3 DNA reads TGTGCCAGTAGTATAGAGACAGCAAACACTGAAGCTTTCTTT.

V gene TRBV12-3 or TRBV12-4 combines with J gene TRBJ2-7; D possibly corresponds to TRBD2 (6 bases). Trimming stripped 6 bases from V and 3 bases from J, with 12 bases between. The CDR3 is made up of 13 amino acids. In DNA form, the CDR3 reads TGTGCCAGCAGCCGGGAGTTCCTCTACGAGCAGTACTTC. Protein product: CASSREFLYEQYF.

The V call is TRBV12-3 or TRBV12-4, the J call TRBJ2-3; D might be TRBD1 (6 bases). The CDR3 length is 13 residues. V lost 2 bases and J lost 6, with 9 bases in between. This chain's CDR3 is CASSLRGSDTQYF. CDR3 coding DNA: TGTGCCAGCAGTTTAAGGGGGTCGGATACGCAGTATTTT.

The chain uses TRBV6-2 or TRBV6-3 and TRBJ2-1, with TRBD1 identical over 8 bases. Trimming at V came to 5 bases and at J to 13 bases, leaving 10 bases not matched to a gene. This CDR3 spans 13 amino acids. CDR1 is MNHEY, CDR2 SVGEGT, per germline. Here the CDR3 reads CASSIDRGQHQFF. CDR3 coding DNA: TGTGCCAGCAGTATAGACAGGGGCCAACACCAGTTCTTC.

A note on this clonotype: A much larger clone sits a single nucleotide away, making a read error possible. The chain carries TRBV12-3 or TRBV12-4 and TRBJ2-5, with D perhaps TRBD1 (6 bases). V was cut by 4 bases and J by 0 bases, with 9 bases left in between. The CDR3 length is 14 residues. DNA for the CDR3: TGTGCCAGCAGTTGGACAGCGTACCAAGAGACCCAGTACTTC. The encoded protein is CASSWTAYQETQYF.

This chain joins TRBV29-1 and TRBJ2-3, with 8 nucleotides matching TRBD1. Trimming removed 6 bases from V and 11 bases from J; junction bases left unmatched: 7. CDR1 is SQVTM and CDR2 is ANQGSEA in the germline V gene. There are 11 residues in the CDR3. CDR3 in amino acids: CSVGQVREQYF. The CDR3 region has the DNA TGCAGCGTGGGACAGGTTCGCGAGCAGTATTTT.

CDR3 sequence reads: CASSSVGGYTF. The CDR3 DNA is TGTGCCAGCAGCTCGGTGGGGGGCTACACCTTC. The V call is TRBV6-1, the J call TRBJ1-2, with unresolved D. Trimming stripped 6 bases from V and 8 bases from J, with 10 bases between. Germline assignment: CDR1 MNHNS and CDR2 SASEGT. The CDR3 covers 11 residues.

This clonotype was seen only once. The chain combines TRBV6-2 or TRBV6-3 with TRBJ1-1; 8 bases are shared with TRBD1. The V gene's germline CDR1 is MNHEY and CDR2 SVGEGT. The CDR3 spans 13 residues. The V gene end was trimmed by 7 bases and the J gene end by 2 bases; junction bases not matched to a gene: 3. The CDR3 loop is CASNDRGNTEAFF. The CDR3 DNA is TGTGCCAGCAATGACAGGGGAAACACTGAAGCTTTCTTT.

The chain links TRBV5-1 to TRBJ2-4; no clear D. The end of the DNA aligns better with TRBJ2-7, so the J call may be wrong. Looked up from germline, CDR1 is SGHRS and CDR2 is YFSETQ. The CDR3 is made up of 13 amino acids. The CDR3 reads CASSLRWTYEQYF. DNA for the CDR3: TGCGCCAGCAGCCTTCGTTGGACCTACGAGCAGTACTTC.

This clonotype showed up just a few times. The chain uses TRBV6-5 and TRBJ2-3; a possible D gene is TRBD2 (6 bases). CDR3 length: 15 residues. Germline CDR1 reads MNHEY; CDR2 reads SVGAGI. Deletions cut 5 bases from V and 0 bases from J, with 12 bases between. In DNA form, the CDR3 reads TGTGCCAGCAGTCCCTATCGGGGGAGCACAGATACGCAGTATTTT. This codes for CASSPYRGSTDTQYF.

The V and J genes are TRBV5-6 and TRBJ2-2; no reliable D call. Deletions cut 5 bases from V and 5 bases from J, with 10 bases between. Germline V gene sequence: CDR1 SGHDT, CDR2 YYEEEE. The CDR3 covers 13 residues. CDR3 nucleotides: TGTGCCAGCAGTCTTGACCTGACCGGGGAGCTGTTTTTT. This codes for CASSLDLTGELFF.

J is TRBJ2-7 and V is TRBV6-2 or TRBV6-3; TRBD1 matches at 7 bases. Losses at the gene ends were 2 bases for V and 4 bases for J; bases not matched to a gene: 2. Germline V gives CDR1 MNHEY, CDR2 SVGEGT. The CDR3 runs to 13 residues. CDR3: CASSYAGGYEQYF. DNA for the CDR3: TGTGCCAGCAGTTACGCAGGGGGATACGAGCAGTACTTC.

The rearrangement uses TRBV21-1 and TRBJ1-1; the table's TRBD1 call for D was not verified on the DNA. TRBV21-1 is a documented pseudogene. There are 14 residues in the CDR3. The CDR3 region is CASSTRWPNAEAFF. The CDR3 DNA reads TGTGCCAGCAGCACCAGGTGGCCAAACGCTGAAGCTTTCTTT.

This clonotype was observed a few times. This sequence joins TRBV6-5 and TRBJ1-4; the D is unclear. V lost 0 bases to trimming and J lost 5 bases, with 10 bases between them. Germline CDR1 and CDR2: MNHEY and SVGAGI. The CDR3 length is 15 residues. The CDR3 DNA sequence: TGTGCCAGCAGTTACTCGTACGCCCGGAATGAAAAACTGTTTTTT. Amino acid sequence: CASSYSYARNEKLFF.